The entry below describes one TCR beta chain. This receptor's antigen is unknown. Per-base qualities were not stored, and no clone one base away is much larger. This entry comes from a study of yellow fever vaccine responses in identical twins (dated by TCRdb to between 2017 and 2018). Some background on the complete study: Focusing on identical twins, the study followed the T cell clones that responded to the vaccine, and did so with precision.

Libraries were prepared through RT-PCR. The instrument given in TCRdb is Illumina HiSeq 2500. Using fastp trimming at Q25 and MiXCR clonotype assembly, TCRdb reanalyzed the public sequencing data and kept in-frame beta chains. Each CDR3 protein gets just one entry, which takes the most common genes and DNA from the rows behind it. For this sample the table gives approximately 16,000 distinct CDR3 sequences, of which around 83% were detected only once. Of the sample, under 2% is held by the ten largest clones. General findings and caveats noted by the study authors: The authors reported that the T cell response to vaccination in identical twins appeared partly convergent and partly personalized.

The CDR1 and CDR2 encoded by the germline V gene (reference sequence) are SGHAT and FQDESV. The CDR3 starts with the cysteine, ends with the phenylalanine, and has 13 residues. The entry retains the CDR3 DNA only, 39 bases that are in frame from base 1. Deletion took 4 bases off V and 10 bases off J, with a span of 16 bases between the germline ends. The receptor was derived from a woman under 30 who received the yellow fever vaccine. Donor details come from another sample of the same person, matched by shared clones. The sequence joins TRBV11-1 to TRBJ1-1; the D gene cannot be resolved reliably. The sequencing here drew on T cells from blood (PBMCs), unsorted or a sorted subset (not recorded which), taken before or after yellow fever vaccination (not recorded which). The DNA is TGTGCCAGCAGCTCACCCCTGGGGAGGCGAGCTTTCTTT. This sequence encodes CASSSPLGRRAFF. Where the CDR3 stops, the reference TRBV11-1 and TRBJ1-1 genes take over; the full variable domain is EAEVAQSPRYKITEKSQAVAFWCDPISGHATLYWYRQILGQGPELLVQFQDESVVDDSQLPKDRFSAERLKGVDSTLKIQPAELGDSAMYLCASSSPLGRRAFFGQGTRLTVV.